Following are 2 T cell receptor beta chains from one sample sequenced in a study of control samples from healthy donors and cancer patients. Libraries were prepared by immunoSEQ multiplex PCR; TCRdb keeps only in-frame clonotypes and omits some of them. The sample lists 100,000 to 150,000 clones; just under 95% were seen once. Sample: blood. The receptor source for this set is a young man in good health.

Worth noting for this clone: The germline gene is not matched at one end of the junction; a read error may be the cause. The chain is built from TRBV27 and TRBJ2-7; 9 bases agree with TRBD2. In germline, CDR1 is MNHEY, CDR2 SMNVEV (reference sequence). The CDR3 extends over 15 amino acids. CDR3 in amino acids: CASSPGVAGARRGEF. CDR3 nucleotide sequence: TGTGCCAGCAGTCCTGGGGTAGCGGGGGCCCGACGGGGGGAATTC.

V usage is TRBV7-6 and J usage is TRBJ2-3, with D perhaps matching TRBD1 (6 bases). From germline, CDR1 is SGHVS and CDR2 FNYEAQ. Trimming removed 3 bases from V and 9 bases from J, with 10 bases in between. This CDR3 is 12 amino acids long. CDR3 DNA sequence: TGTGCCAGCAGCTTTAACAGGGAGACGCAGTATTTT. Residues: CASSFNRETQYF.